This T cell receptor (beta chain) is drawn from a study of cytomegalovirus exposure and HLA in healthy donors. On the study more broadly: The study's early data release held roughly 91 million unique TCRs from HLA-typed donors. The study's findings and limits: Several of the most significant clusters appeared, in a later analysis, to be linked to common viral pathogens. A later analysis linked some 18,000 TCR beta sequences to HLA alleles at 0.05 false discovery rate.

Amplification used 60 Vbeta primers and 13 Jbeta primers. Sequenced by immunoSEQ multiplex PCR; TCRdb stores in-frame clones only, minus some. The sample comprises 60,000 to 75,000 clones, roughly nine tenths of which are singletons, and about an eighth rests with the top ten. A remark on this clone: Antigen unknown.

Sequences were obtained from PBMCs. This sequence originates from a woman under 40 in good health and CMV-seropositive.

The CDR3 nucleotides are TGTGCCTGGAACAGGGGACAGGGAGGACATGGCTACACCTTC. Protein: CAWNRGQGGHGYTF. This chain uses TRBV30 with TRBJ1-2; 9 bases are shared with TRBD1. V dropped 4 bases and J dropped 6; count of bases not matched to a gene: 9. CDR1 GTSNPN and CDR2 SVGIG come from the germline V gene (reference sequence). This CDR3 is 14 amino acids long.